This TCR beta chain stems from a study of T-cell reconstitution after alpha-beta-depleted transplantation in children. Germline CDR1 reads WNHNN; CDR2 reads SYGVQD (reference sequence). This CDR3 is built from 12 residues. J lost 6 bases, V lost 5 bases, and 1 base had no gene match. The library targeted TCRbeta and was prepared with unique molecular identifiers. In TCRdb, the PCR reads were re-called with MiXCR into one record per CDR3 protein. The sample contains some 200,000 distinct CDR3 sequences, roughly 14% of which appear only once. Ten or more counts support this clonotype. This material consisted of PBMCs from the stem cell graft donor, taken from the stem cell graft. The TCR sequence derives from a human donor who donated a stem cell graft to a child with acute lymphoblastic leukemia. This rearrangement joins TRBV10-1 to TRBJ2-1, with 7 bases matching TRBD2. The CDR3 DNA follows: TGCGCCAGCAGTTCGGGGGGCAATGAGCAGTTCTTC. This sequence encodes CASSSGGNEQFF.